This is a list of T cell receptor beta chains from one sample in a study of cytomegalovirus exposure and HLA in healthy donors. Here immunoSEQ multiplex PCR was the method, and the copy in TCRdb shows in-frame clones only, minus some. The sample lists just over 150,000 clones, around 82% seen once, with around 6.6% in the top ten. Source material: PBMCs. These receptors all stem from a woman between 45 and 65 years old in good health and CMV-seropositive. Each CDR3 is given with its conserved first and last residue. D genes are given only for firm matches. The size of a clone is reported for some rows only, either as once, few or many, or as a class for expanded clones.

.,TRBJ2-1,TRBV7-2,.,13,TGTGCCAGCAGAAAGACTAGATACAATGAGCAGTTCTTC,CASRKTRYNEQFF
.,TRBJ1-2,TRBV6-1,.,13,TGTGCCAGCAGTGAAGACACCCTCTATGGCTACACCTTC,CASSEDTLYGYTF
.,TRBJ2-7,TRBV9,.,14,TGTGCCAGCAGCGTAGCCGAGGGAGGTTACGAGCAGTACTTC,CASSVAEGGYEQYF
.,TRBJ2-7,TRBV6-6,.,13,TGTGCCAGCAGTTCACAGGGCCCCTACGAGCAGTACTTC,CASSSQGPYEQYF
.,TRBJ1-3,TRBV2,.,14,TGTGCCAGCAGTGGACAGCTCTTTGGAAACACCATATATTTT,CASSGQLFGNTIYF
.,TRBJ1-5,TRBV19,.,13,TGTGCCAGTAGAGCAGGGAGCAATCAGCCCCAGCATTTT,CASRAGSNQPQHF
.,TRBJ2-7,TRBV5-1,TRBD2,15,TGCGCCAGCAGCTTACGGGAGGGGGGAACCTACGAGCAGTACTTC,CASSLREGGTYEQYF
.,TRBJ1-2,TRBV29-1,.,12,TGCAGCGTTAATGGGGCTGATTATGGCTACACCTTC,CSVNGADYGYTF
.,TRBJ1-6,TRBV28,TRBD1,15,TGTGCCAGCAGACCCCGGACAGGGAGTAAATCACCCCTCCACTTT,CASRPRTGSKSPLHF
.,TRBJ1-5,TRBV7-2,.,14,TGTGCCAGCAGCTTAAACGCAGGGGCATCGCCCCAGCATTTT,CASSLNAGASPQHF
few,TRBJ1-2,TRBV6-5,.,14,TGTGCCAGCAGTCCCGCCGCAGGGGAGTATGGCTACACCTTC,CASSPAAGEYGYTF
.,TRBJ2-3,TRBV9,.,13,TGTGCCAGCAGCGTAGGAGGTAGAGATACGCAGTATTTT,CASSVGGRDTQYF
.,TRBJ1-5,TRBV9,.,13,TGTGCCAGCAGCGAGCTCCCAGGGCAGCCCCAGCATTTT,CASSELPGQPQHF
.,TRBJ1-3,TRBV9,TRBD1,12,TGTGCCAGCAGCGGGACAGGGAACACCATATATTTT,CASSGTGNTIYF
.,TRBJ1-1,TRBV6-6,.,12,TGTGCCAGCACGGGTGGGGGGATTGAAGCTTTCTTT,CASTGGGIEAFF
.,TRBJ1-3,TRBV29-1,.,11,TGCAGCGTTGGAGGGTCTAACACCATATATTTT,CSVGGSNTIYF
.,TRBJ1-1,TRBV10-3,.,18,TGTGCCATCAGTGAAGGCACAGGGTTACTTAGTACGAACACTGAAGCTTTCTTT,CAISEGTGLLSTNTEAFF
.,TRBJ1-3,TRBV9,TRBD1,15,TGTGCCAGCAGCGGTACAGGGGGCTCTGGAAACACCATATATTTT,CASSGTGGSGNTIYF
.,TRBJ1-1,TRBV7-9,.,13,TGTGCCAGCAGCTTACCGGTGGGGCAGAAAGCTTTCTTT,CASSLPVGQKAFF
.,TRBJ2-5,TRBV11-2,TRBD2,17,TGTGCCAGCAGCTTAGGGTCTCTCGCGGGGGGGCCCGAGACCCAGTACTTC,CASSLGSLAGGPETQYF
.,TRBJ1-3,TRBV6-5,.,15,TGTGCCAGCAGAAACATTCAGGGATCTGGAAACACCATATATTTT,CASRNIQGSGNTIYF
.,TRBJ1-1,TRBV7-2,.,15,TGTGCCAGCAGCTTAAGGCAGGGTAGGAGCACTGAAGCTTTCTTT,CASSLRQGRSTEAFF
.,TRBJ1-1,TRBV2,TRBD1,15,TGTGCCAGCACTCCGGGACAGAGCCTTTCCACTGAAGCTTTCTTT,CASTPGQSLSTEAFF
.,TRBJ1-4,TRBV9,TRBD1,15,TGTGCCAGCAGCGTCGGGACAGGTGGAGGTGAAAAACTGTTTTTT,CASSVGTGGGEKLFF
.,TRBJ2-7,TRBV7-2,.,15,TGTGCCAGCAGCTTAGCGCGGGGCGCCACGGGGGAGCAGTACTTC,CASSLARGATGEQYF
.,TRBJ1-5,TRBV6-1,TRBD1,14,TGTGCCAGTGACAGGGGGCCTGGAGGTCAGCCCCAGCATTTT,CASDRGPGGQPQHF
.,TRBJ1-1,TRBV7-9,TRBD1,13,TGTTCCAGCAGCACTCCCGGACAGGACGAAGCTTTCTTT,CSSSTPGQDEAFF
.,TRBJ2-7,TRBV19,.,14,TGTGCCAGTAGTTTTTCCGGGTCAACGTCGGAGCAGTACTTC,CASSFSGSTSEQYF
few,TRBJ2-4,TRBV4-3,TRBD1,17,TGCGCCAGCAGCCAAGAGAGAGGTGCAGGGGGCTCAAACATTCAGTACTTC,CASSQERGAGGSNIQYF
.,TRBJ2-7,TRBV7-4,TRBD2,16,TGTGCCAGCAGCTCCCGAAGCGGGGGGCTCAGCTACGAGCAGTACTTC,CASSSRSGGLSYEQYF
.,TRBJ2-1,TRBV9,.,15,TGTGCCAGCAGCGTAGGTGGACAGCCTTACAATGAGCAGTTCTTC,CASSVGGQPYNEQFF
.,TRBJ1-6,TRBV10-3,.,14,TGTGCCATCAGTGGACAGCAGATTAATTCACCCCTCCACTTT,CAISGQQINSPLHF
.,TRBJ2-5,TRBV7-2,.,13,TGTGCCAGCGAGGAGGGGCAGGGAGAGACCCAGTACTTC,CASEEGQGETQYF
few,TRBJ1-6,TRBV6-1,TRBD1,18,TGTGCCAGCAGTGCGACCCCCCCCCTTCCAGGGGGCCATTCACCCCTCCACTTT,CASSATPPLPGGHSPLHF
.,TRBJ1-5,TRBV27,TRBD1,15,TGTGCCAGCAGTAAACAGGGGGCGAGCAATCAGCCCCAGCATTTT,CASSKQGASNQPQHF
.,TRBJ2-7,TRBV30,TRBD2,14,TGTGCCTCCACGGGACTAGCGGGGGGCTACGAGCAGTACTTC,CASTGLAGGYEQYF
.,TRBJ2-7,TRBV5-1,TRBD2,16,TGCGCCAGCAGCCTGACTCCGGGACTAGCAAGATACGAGCAGTACTTC,CASSLTPGLARYEQYF
.,TRBJ2-7,TRBV14,.,13,TGTGCCAGCAGCCAATTGGGCGGGATCGAGCAGTACTTC,CASSQLGGIEQYF
.,TRBJ1-4,TRBV2,TRBD1,16,TGTGCCAGCAGTGGTAGTTTGACAGGGGGATATGAAAAACTGTTTTTT,CASSGSLTGGYEKLFF
.,TRBJ1-6,TRBV5-1,.,15,TGTGCCAGCAGCCGACAGGAGAAACCGAATTCACCCCTCCACTTT,CASSRQEKPNSPLHF